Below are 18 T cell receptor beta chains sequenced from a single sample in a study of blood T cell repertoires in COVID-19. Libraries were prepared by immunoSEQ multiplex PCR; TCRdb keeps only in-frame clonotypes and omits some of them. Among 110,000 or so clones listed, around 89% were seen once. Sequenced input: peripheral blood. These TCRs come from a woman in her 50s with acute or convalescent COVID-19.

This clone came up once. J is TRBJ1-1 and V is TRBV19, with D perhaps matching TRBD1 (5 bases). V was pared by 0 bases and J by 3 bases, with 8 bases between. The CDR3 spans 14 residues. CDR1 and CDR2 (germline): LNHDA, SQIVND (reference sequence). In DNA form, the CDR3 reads TGTGCCAGTAGTATAGACAGGGCGGACACTGAAGCTTTCTTT. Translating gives CASSIDRADTEAFF.

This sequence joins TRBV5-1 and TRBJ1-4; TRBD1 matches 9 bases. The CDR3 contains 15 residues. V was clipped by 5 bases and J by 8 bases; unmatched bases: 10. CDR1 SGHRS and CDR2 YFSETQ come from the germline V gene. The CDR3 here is CASSYQTGGEEKLFF. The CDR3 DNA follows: TGCGCCAGCAGTTACCAGACAGGGGGGGAGGAAAAACTGTTTTTT. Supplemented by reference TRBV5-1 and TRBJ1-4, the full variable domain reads KAGVTQTPRYLIKTRGQQVTLSCSPISGHRSVSWYQQTPGQGLQFLFEYFSETQRNKGNFPGRFSGRQFSNSRSEMNVSTLELGDSALYLCASSYQTGGEEKLFFGSGTQLSVL.

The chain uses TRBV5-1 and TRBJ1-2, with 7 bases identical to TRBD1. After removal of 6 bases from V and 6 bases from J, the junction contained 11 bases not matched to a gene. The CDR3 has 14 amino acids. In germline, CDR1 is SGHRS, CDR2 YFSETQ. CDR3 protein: CASTRDSLGDGYTF. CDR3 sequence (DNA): TGCGCCAGCACCAGGGACAGCCTGGGAGATGGCTACACCTTC.

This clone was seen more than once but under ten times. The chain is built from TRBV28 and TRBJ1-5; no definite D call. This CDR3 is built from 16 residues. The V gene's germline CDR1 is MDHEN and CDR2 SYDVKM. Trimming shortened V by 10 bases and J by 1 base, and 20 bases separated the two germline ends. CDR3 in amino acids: CATLRREQNSNQPQHF. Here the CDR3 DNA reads TGTGCCACCTTAAGAAGGGAGCAGAACAGCAATCAGCCCCAGCATTTT.

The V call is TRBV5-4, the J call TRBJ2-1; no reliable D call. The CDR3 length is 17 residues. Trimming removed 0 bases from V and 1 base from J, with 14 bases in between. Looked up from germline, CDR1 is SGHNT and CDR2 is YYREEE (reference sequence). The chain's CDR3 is CASSLVVIPGSYNEQFF. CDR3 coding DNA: TGTGCCAGCAGCTTGGTGGTGATACCCGGGTCCTACAATGAGCAGTTCTTC. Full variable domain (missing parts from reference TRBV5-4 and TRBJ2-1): ETGVTQSPTHLIKTRGQQVTLRCSSQSGHNTVSWYQQALGQGPQFIFQYYREEENGRGNFPPRFSGLQFPNYSSELNVNALELDDSALYLCASSLVVIPGSYNEQFFGPGTRLTVL.

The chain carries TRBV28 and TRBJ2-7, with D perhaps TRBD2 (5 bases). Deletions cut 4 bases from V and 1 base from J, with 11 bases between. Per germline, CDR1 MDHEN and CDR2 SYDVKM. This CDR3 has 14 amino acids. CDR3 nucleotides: TGTGCCAGCAGTTCCGGGATGGGATCCTACGAGCAGTACTTC. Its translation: CASSSGMGSYEQYF.

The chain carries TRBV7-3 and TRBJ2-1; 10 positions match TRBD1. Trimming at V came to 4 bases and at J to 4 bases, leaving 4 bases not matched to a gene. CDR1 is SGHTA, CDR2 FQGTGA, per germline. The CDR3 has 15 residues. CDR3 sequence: CASSSGQGGYNEQFF. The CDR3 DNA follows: TGTGCCAGCAGCTCAGGACAGGGGGGGTACAATGAGCAGTTCTTC. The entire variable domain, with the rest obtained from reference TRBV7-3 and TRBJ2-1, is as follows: GAGVSQTPSNKVTEKGKYVELRCDPISGHTALYWYRQSLGQGPEFLIYFQGTGAADDSGLPNDRFFAVRPEGSVSTLKIQRTERGDSAVYLCASSSGQGGYNEQFFGPGTRLTVL.

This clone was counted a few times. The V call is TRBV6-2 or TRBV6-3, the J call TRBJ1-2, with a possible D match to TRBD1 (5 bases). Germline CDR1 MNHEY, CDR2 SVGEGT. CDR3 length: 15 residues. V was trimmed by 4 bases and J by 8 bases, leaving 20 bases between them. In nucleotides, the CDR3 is TGTGCCAGCAGTTTGACAGACTCACCTCTATACGGCTACACCTTC. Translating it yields CASSLTDSPLYGYTF.

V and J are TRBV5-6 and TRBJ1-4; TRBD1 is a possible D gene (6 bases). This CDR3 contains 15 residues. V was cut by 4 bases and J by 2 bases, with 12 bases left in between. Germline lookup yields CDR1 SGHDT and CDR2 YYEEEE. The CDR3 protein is CASSITTGTNEKLFF. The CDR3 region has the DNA TGTGCCAGCAGCATCACGACAGGCACTAATGAAAAACTGTTTTTT.

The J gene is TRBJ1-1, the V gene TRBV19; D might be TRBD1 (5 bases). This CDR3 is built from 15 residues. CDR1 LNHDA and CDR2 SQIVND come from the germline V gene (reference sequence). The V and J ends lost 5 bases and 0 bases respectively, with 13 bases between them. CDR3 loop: CASSPRTHMNTEAFF. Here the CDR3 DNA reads TGTGCCAGTAGTCCTCGGACACATATGAACACTGAAGCTTTCTTT.

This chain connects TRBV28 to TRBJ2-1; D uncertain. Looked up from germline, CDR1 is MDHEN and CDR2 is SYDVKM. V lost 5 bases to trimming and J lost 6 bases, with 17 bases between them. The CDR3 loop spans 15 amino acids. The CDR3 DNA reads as TGTGCCAGCAGTCAAACCCGCGCAGGTGGCAATGAGCAGTTCTTC. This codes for CASSQTRAGGNEQFF. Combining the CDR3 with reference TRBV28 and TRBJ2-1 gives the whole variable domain DVKVTQSSRYLVKRTGEKVFLECVQDMDHENMFWYRQDPGLGLRLIYFSYDVKMKEKGDIPEGYSVSREKKERFSLILESASTNQTSMYLCASSQTRAGGNEQFFGPGTRLTVL.

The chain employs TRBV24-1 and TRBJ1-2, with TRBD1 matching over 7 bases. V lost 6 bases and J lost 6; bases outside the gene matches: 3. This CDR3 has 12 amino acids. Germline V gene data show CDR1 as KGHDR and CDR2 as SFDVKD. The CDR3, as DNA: TGTGCCACCAGTCCGACAGGGAATGGCTACACCTTC. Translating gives CATSPTGNGYTF.

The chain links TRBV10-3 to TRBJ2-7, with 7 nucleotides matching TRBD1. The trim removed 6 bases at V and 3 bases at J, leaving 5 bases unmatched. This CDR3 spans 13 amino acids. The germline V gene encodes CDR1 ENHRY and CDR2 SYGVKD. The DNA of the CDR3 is TGTGCCATCAGCGACAGGGTGAACTACGAGCAGTACTTC. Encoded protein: CAISDRVNYEQYF.

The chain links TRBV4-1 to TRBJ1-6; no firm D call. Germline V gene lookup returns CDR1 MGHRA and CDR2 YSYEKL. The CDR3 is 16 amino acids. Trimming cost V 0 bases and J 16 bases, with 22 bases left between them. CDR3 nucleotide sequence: TGCGCCAGCAGCCAAGACAAAGGAGTCTATGATTCATTGCTCCACTTT. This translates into CASSQDKGVYDSLLHF.

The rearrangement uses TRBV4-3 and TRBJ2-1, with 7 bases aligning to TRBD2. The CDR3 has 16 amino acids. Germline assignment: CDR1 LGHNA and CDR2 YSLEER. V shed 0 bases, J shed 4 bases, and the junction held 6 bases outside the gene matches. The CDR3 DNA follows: TGCGCCAGCAGCCAAGATGAAAGCGGGGCTTACAATGAGCAGTTCTTC. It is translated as CASSQDESGAYNEQFF.

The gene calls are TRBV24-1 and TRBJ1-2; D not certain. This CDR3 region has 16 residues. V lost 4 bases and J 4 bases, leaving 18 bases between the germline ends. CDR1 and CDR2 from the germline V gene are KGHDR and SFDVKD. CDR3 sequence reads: CATSDPDSGKGYGYTF. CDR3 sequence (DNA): TGTGCCACCAGTGACCCTGATTCCGGGAAGGGCTATGGCTACACCTTC.

The CDR3 region has the DNA TGTGCCAGCAGTGTGGGGATCCGGGACAATCAGCCCCAGCATTTT. It yields the protein CASSVGIRDNQPQHF. The V and J genes are TRBV6-2 or TRBV6-3 and TRBJ1-5, with D uncertain. Germline CDR1 and CDR2: MNHEY and SVGEGT. The germline V and J ends were trimmed by 5 bases and 3 bases, with 14 bases remaining between them. The CDR3 loop spans 15 amino acids.

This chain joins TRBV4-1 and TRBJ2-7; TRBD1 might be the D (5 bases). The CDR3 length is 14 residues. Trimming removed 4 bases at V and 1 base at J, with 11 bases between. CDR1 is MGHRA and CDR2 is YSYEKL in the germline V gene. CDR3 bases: TGCGCCAGCAGCCCCGAACCAGGGTCCTACGAGCAGTACTTC. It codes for CASSPEPGSYEQYF.